This T cell receptor (beta chain) is from a study of blood T cell repertoires in COVID-19. CDR1 and CDR2 from the germline V gene are MGHRA and YSYEKL. Unmatched junction bases numbered 9, after V lost 1 base and J lost 0 bases. This CDR3 is 17 amino acids long. Using immunoSEQ multiplex PCR, the repertoire was profiled, and TCRdb retains in-frame clones only, with some absent. The repertoire includes about 100,000 clones, 85% to 90% of them detected once, and around 32% sits in the top ten. V gene TRBV4-1 combines with J gene TRBJ2-7; 7 bases are shared with TRBD2. The source is a woman older than 75 with acute or convalescent COVID-19. The sequencing sample was made of peripheral blood. The CDR3 nucleotides read TGCGCCAGCAGCCAAGGCGAGGTTCGGACTAGCTCCTACGAGCAGTACTTC. This encodes CASSQGEVRTSSYEQYF.